One T cell receptor beta chain is described in this entry. Authors' processing steps: Nucleated cell number was recorded as an estimate derived from reference gene primer amplification. Sequencing used immunoSEQ multiplex PCR; TCRdb keeps in-frame clones, though not all of them. The V and J calls and clone size were taken over from that table, and D and trimming were inferred from the DNA. The sample carries about 240,000 clones, 75% to 90% recorded once. The sample belongs to a study of blood T cell repertoires in COVID-19. For the study at large: COVID-19 samples, acute and convalescent, were from the United States, Italy and Spain. The cDNA or gDNA used as material had been derived from T cells, B-cell-depleted T cells, or PBMCs.

Germline-derived CDR1 and CDR2 are SEHNR and FQNEAQ (reference sequence). This CDR3 has 16 residues. V trimming: 5 bases; J trimming: 2 bases; junction bases outside the gene matches: 9. V and J are TRBV7-9 and TRBJ2-3; TRBD1 agrees at 8 bases. The clonotype originates from a woman aged 55-70 years with active or convalescent COVID-19. The sequencing sample was made of peripheral blood. The chain's CDR3 is CASSPGQAPYTDTQYF. The CDR3 coding sequence is TGTGCCAGCAGCCCGGGACAGGCACCTTACACAGATACGCAGTATTTT.